These 24 T cell receptor beta chains were all obtained from the same sample, sequenced in a study of cytomegalovirus exposure and HLA in healthy donors. The PCR had 60 Vbeta and 13 Jbeta primers. TCRdb keeps only in-frame clones here, not all; method: immunoSEQ multiplex PCR. The repertoire holds under 250,000 clones, 78% seen once, with 3.5% to 4% in the top ten. The sequenced sample was PBMCs. These receptor sequences come from a male donor in good health and CMV-seronegative.

Only one count was recorded for this clone. CDR3 in amino acids: CASSPLPGRATSGANVLTF. Here the CDR3 DNA reads TGTGCCAGCAGTCCATTGCCCGGGAGAGCCACCTCTGGGGCCAACGTCCTGACTTTC. The gene calls are TRBV27 and TRBJ2-6; D perhaps matches TRBD2 (6 bases). The CDR3 spans 19 residues. In germline, CDR1 is MNHEY, CDR2 SMNVEV (reference sequence). Trimming removed 5 bases at V and 0 bases at J, with 20 bases between.

This clone was picked up one time. This chain joins TRBV7-6 and TRBJ2-7; TRBD1 aligns across 8 bases. The length of the CDR3 is 15 residues. Germline lookup yields CDR1 SGHVS and CDR2 FNYEAQ. The V gene end was trimmed by 5 bases and the J gene end by 4 bases; junction bases not matched to a gene: 10. The CDR3 protein is CASSLAGQGAYEQYF. The DNA of the CDR3 is TGTGCCAGCAGCCTTGCCGGGCAGGGGGCGTACGAGCAGTACTTC.

The rearrangement joins TRBV19 to TRBJ2-5; TRBD2 matches at 14 bases. V shed 5 bases, J shed 3 bases, and the junction held 8 bases outside the gene matches. The CDR3 totals 17 residues. Germline loops: CDR1 LNHDA, CDR2 SQIVND (reference sequence). The CDR3 protein is CASSSWTSGRLKETQYF. For the CDR3, the DNA is TGTGCCAGTAGTTCTTGGACTAGCGGGAGGTTGAAAGAGACCCAGTACTTC.

This clone was found a few times. The J gene is TRBJ2-4, the V gene TRBV28, with 8 bases identical to TRBD1. The germline V gene encodes CDR1 MDHEN and CDR2 SYDVKM. This CDR3 has 15 amino acids. V was clipped by 6 bases and J by 1 base; unmatched bases: 5. The CDR3 DNA sequence: TGTGCCAGCAGGGGGGCAGGGGGCGCCAAAAACATTCAGTACTTC. It codes for CASRGAGGAKNIQYF.

The chain combines TRBV7-9 with TRBJ2-6; a weak D match, TRBD1 (6 bases). Germline CDR1 is SEHNR and CDR2 is FQNEAQ (reference sequence). CDR3 size: 16 residues. The ends were cut back, 5 bases at V and 2 bases at J, with 13 bases in the middle. The CDR3 coding sequence is TGTGCCAGCAGCGCCCTACAGGGAACTGGGGCCAACGTCCTGACTTTC. Translated: CASSALQGTGANVLTF.

CDR3 residues: CASSQMALQGQGSNYGYTF. The CDR3 nucleotides are TGTGCCAGCAGCCAAATGGCGCTCCAGGGCCAGGGATCTAACTATGGCTACACCTTC. The chain links TRBV14 to TRBJ1-2; possible D gene TRBD1, 5 bases. Trimming took 2 bases from V and 0 from J, leaving 22 bases between them. From germline, CDR1 is SGHDN and CDR2 FVKESK. The CDR3 consists of 19 residues.

The sample holds one count of this clone. V gene TRBV6-5 combines with J gene TRBJ2-1; D possibly corresponds to TRBD2 (5 bases). The CDR3 is 14 residues long. Germline V lookup: CDR1 MNHEY, CDR2 SVGAGI. The V end lost 0 bases, the J end lost 7 bases, and 10 bases lay between the germline ends. CDR3 region: CASSYSWTVNEQFF. As DNA, the CDR3 is TGTGCCAGCAGTTACTCCTGGACTGTAAATGAGCAGTTCTTC.

V is TRBV4-2 and J is TRBJ2-6; TRBD1 might be the D (5 bases). CDR1 LGHNA and CDR2 YNFKEQ come from the germline V gene. The CDR3 runs 16 residues. With 0 bases removed from V and 4 bases from J, the gap between germline ends came to 10 bases. The CDR3: CASSQDPGWGANVLTF. The DNA of the CDR3 is TGTGCCAGCAGCCAAGATCCAGGGTGGGGGGCCAACGTCCTGACTTTC.

This chain uses TRBV27 with TRBJ2-1, with 9 bases lining up with TRBD2. The CDR3 runs to 14 residues. V shed 4 bases and J 10 bases; nucleotides not matched to a gene: 8. The germline V gene encodes CDR1 MNHEY and CDR2 SMNVEV (reference sequence). CDR3 protein: CASSSGTSRQEQFF. The CDR3 DNA sequence: TGTGCCAGCAGTTCTGGGACTAGCCGACAGGAGCAGTTCTTC.

The chain couples TRBV9 to TRBJ2-7; no clear D. Germline assignment: CDR1 SGDLS and CDR2 YYNGEE. CDR3 size: 15 residues. Trimming removed 4 bases from V and 2 bases from J, with 16 bases in between. CDR3 loop: CASSPLGYETYEQYF. CDR3 coding DNA: TGTGCCAGCAGCCCCCTCGGGTACGAGACCTACGAGCAGTACTTC.

The V call is TRBV7-3, the J call TRBJ2-5; D is perhaps TRBD2 (6 bases). Deletions cut 3 bases from V and 5 bases from J, with 16 bases between. There are 15 residues in the CDR3. Germline CDR1 is SGHTA and CDR2 is FQGTGA. Written as DNA, the CDR3 is TGTGCCAGCAGCTTGGGCGGGACGGCTCGGGAGACCCAGTACTTC. This gives the protein CASSLGGTARETQYF. The whole variable domain, remainder taken from reference TRBV7-3 and TRBJ2-5, is GAGVSQTPSNKVTEKGKYVELRCDPISGHTALYWYRQSLGQGPEFLIYFQGTGAADDSGLPNDRFFAVRPEGSVSTLKIQRTERGDSAVYLCASSLGGTARETQYFGPGTRLLVL.

The rearrangement uses TRBV11-1 and TRBJ2-3, with 14 positions matching TRBD2. Trimming at V came to 6 bases and at J to 5 bases, leaving 7 bases not matched to a gene. The CDR3 runs to 16 residues. Germline V gene sequence: CDR1 SGHAT, CDR2 FQDESV (reference sequence). The DNA of the CDR3 is TGTGCCAGCAGTCGACTAGCGGGAGGGCCGAGAGATACGCAGTATTTT. It is translated as CASSRLAGGPRDTQYF.

The CDR3 bases are TGTGCCATCAGTGGAGACGGGAGCGGAAGGAATGAGCAGTTCTTC. Translating it yields CAISGDGSGRNEQFF. V is TRBV10-3 and J is TRBJ2-1, with D maybe TRBD2 (6 bases). V was shortened by 4 bases and J by 7 bases, with 17 bases between the two germline ends. Germline V gives CDR1 ENHRY, CDR2 SYGVKD. CDR3 length: 15 amino acids.

The rearrangement uses TRBV19 and TRBJ2-3; TRBD1 agrees at 7 bases. The CDR3 sequence is 14 residues long. With V trimmed by 5 bases and J by 2 bases, 4 bases remained unmatched. CDR1 LNHDA and CDR2 SQIVND come from the germline V gene (reference sequence). The CDR3 nucleotides read TGTGCCAGTAGTGGGGACAGAGTCACAGATACGCAGTATTTT. It codes for CASSGDRVTDTQYF.

The rearrangement joins TRBV10-3 to TRBJ2-7; D call uncertain. Trimming stripped 3 bases from V and 5 bases from J, with 14 bases between. The CDR3 runs 14 residues. The germline gives CDR1 ENHRY, CDR2 SYGVKD. The CDR3 protein is CAISDLETPNEQYF. CDR3 nucleotide sequence: TGTGCCATCAGTGATTTGGAGACCCCCAACGAGCAGTACTTC.

V is TRBV7-3 and J is TRBJ1-2; 8 bases line up with TRBD1. The CDR3 has 15 residues. Germline trimming cut 6 bases from V and 4 bases from J; bases unmatched to any gene: 10. Germline CDR1 and CDR2: SGHTA and FQGTGA. The DNA of the CDR3 is TGTGCCAGCAGGGCCCAGGGGGCGGCGGGCTATGGCTACACCTTC. It is translated as CASRAQGAAGYGYTF.

The chain is built from TRBV28 and TRBJ1-4, with 8 bases matching TRBD1. There are 16 residues in the CDR3. Germline V gene lookup returns CDR1 MDHEN and CDR2 SYDVKM. The J segment lost 2 bases and the V segment lost 1 base, leaving 3 bases of the junction unmatched. The CDR3 nucleotides are TGTGCCAGCAGTTTATCCCAGGGGGCCACTAATGAAAAACTGTTTTTT. This translates into CASSLSQGATNEKLFF.

The rearrangement joins TRBV30 to TRBJ2-1, with TRBD2 matching over 10 bases. V dropped 2 bases and J dropped 6; count of bases not matched to a gene: 16. The CDR3 has 18 residues. Germline V lookup: CDR1 GTSNPN, CDR2 SVGIG (reference sequence). CDR3 protein: CAWSMGQKLAGWSNEQFF. DNA of the CDR3: TGTGCCTGGAGTATGGGACAGAAACTAGCGGGATGGAGCAATGAGCAGTTCTTC.

CDR3 bases: TGTGCCAGCCGATACAGCGGGAGCCGGGAGACCCAGTACTTC. This sequence encodes CASRYSGSRETQYF. The chain has TRBV5-4 and TRBJ2-5; 8 bases align to TRBD2. J was trimmed by 5 bases and V by 7 bases; bases with no gene match: 10. This CDR3 spans 14 amino acids. Per the germline V gene, CDR1 is SGHNT and CDR2 is YYREEE (reference sequence). Supplemented by reference TRBV5-4 and TRBJ2-5, the full variable domain reads ETGVTQSPTHLIKTRGQQVTLRCSSQSGHNTVSWYQQALGQGPQFIFQYYREEENGRGNFPPRFSGLQFPNYSSELNVNALELDDSALYLCASRYSGSRETQYFGPGTRLLVL.

V gene TRBV5-1 combines with J gene TRBJ2-2; D uncertain. The germline V gene has CDR1 SGHRS and CDR2 YFSETQ. Trimming pared 0 bases from V and 0 bases from J, leaving 12 bases between. This CDR3 comprises 17 residues. The CDR3 sequence: CASSLGPRFSNTGELFF. The DNA for the CDR3 is TGCGCCAGCAGCTTGGGTCCGCGGTTCTCGAACACCGGGGAGCTGTTTTTT.

The genes are TRBV6-1 and TRBJ1-1; 8 positions match TRBD1. CDR3 length: 17 amino acids. Germline lookup yields CDR1 MNHNS and CDR2 SASEGT. Losses at the gene ends were 2 bases for V and 5 bases for J; bases not matched to a gene: 13. The chain's CDR3 is CASSELSTGARGTEAFF. CDR3 coding DNA: TGTGCCAGCAGTGAATTGTCGACAGGGGCAAGGGGTACTGAAGCTTTCTTT.

In this sample, this clone turned up a few times. The CDR3: CASSPKTRSGNTIYF. CDR3 sequence (DNA): TGCGCCAGCAGCCCCAAGACACGCTCTGGAAACACCATATATTTT. The rearrangement joins TRBV4-1 to TRBJ1-3, with D uncertain. V lost 4 bases to trimming and J lost 0 bases, with 10 bases between them. The CDR3 totals 15 residues. The germline CDR1 and CDR2 sequences are MGHRA and YSYEKL.

This clone was observed a handful of times. The V call is TRBV5-6, the J call TRBJ2-3, with unresolved D. The CDR3 is 15 residues long. Trimming took off 0 bases at V and 2 bases at J, with 10 bases between the two ends. Germline assignment: CDR1 SGHDT and CDR2 YYEEEE. The DNA for the CDR3 is TGTGCCAGCAGCTTGGGTCTCTCAGACACAGATACGCAGTATTTT. Its protein product is CASSLGLSDTDTQYF.

For this clone: Other nucleotide sequences from this sample produce the same CDR3. The chain employs TRBV19 and TRBJ2-7, with 8 bases aligning to TRBD2. The CDR3 is 17 residues long. The germline CDR1 and CDR2 sequences are LNHDA and SQIVND (reference sequence). Trimming at V came to 5 bases and at J to 4 bases, leaving 16 bases not matched to a gene. CDR3 sequence reads: CASSSGGGQGRRYEQYF. CDR3 nucleotide sequence: TGTGCCAGTAGTTCCGGCGGGGGGCAGGGGAGGAGGTACGAGCAGTACTTC.